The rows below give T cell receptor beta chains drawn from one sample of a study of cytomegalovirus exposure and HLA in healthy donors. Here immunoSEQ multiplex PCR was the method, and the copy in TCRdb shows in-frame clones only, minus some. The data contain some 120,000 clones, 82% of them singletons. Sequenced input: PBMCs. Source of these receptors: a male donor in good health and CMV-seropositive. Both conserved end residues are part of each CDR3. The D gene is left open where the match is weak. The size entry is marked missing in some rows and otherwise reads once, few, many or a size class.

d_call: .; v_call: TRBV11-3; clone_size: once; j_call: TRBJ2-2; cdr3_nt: TGTGCCAGCAGCTTAGGCCCCTCAGAAAACACCGGGGAGCTGTTTTTT; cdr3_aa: CASSLGPSENTGELFF
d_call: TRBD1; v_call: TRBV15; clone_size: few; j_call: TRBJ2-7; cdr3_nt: TGTGCCACCAGCAGAGACAACAGGGGATCAGACGAGCAGTACTTC; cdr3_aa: CATSRDNRGSDEQYF
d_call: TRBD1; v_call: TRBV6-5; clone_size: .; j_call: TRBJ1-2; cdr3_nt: TGTGCCAGCAGTAGGGACAGGGCTAACTATGGCTACACCTTC; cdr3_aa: CASSRDRANYGYTF
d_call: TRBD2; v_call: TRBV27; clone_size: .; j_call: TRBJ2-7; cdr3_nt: TGTGCCAGCAGTTTATCTAGCGGGGGGTCCTACGAGCAGTACTTC; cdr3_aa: CASSLSSGGSYEQYF
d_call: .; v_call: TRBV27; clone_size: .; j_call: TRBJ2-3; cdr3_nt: TGTGCCAGCAGTCTCCCGGGAGAAGATACGCAGTATTTT; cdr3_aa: CASSLPGEDTQYF
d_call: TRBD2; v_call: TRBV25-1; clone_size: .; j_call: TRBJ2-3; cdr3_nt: TGTGCCAGCAGAGTCGGCGGGAGCCGCACAGATACGCAGTATTTT; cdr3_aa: CASRVGGSRTDTQYF
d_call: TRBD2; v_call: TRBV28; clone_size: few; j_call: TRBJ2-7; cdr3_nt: TGTGCCAGCAGTTCTCCGGGGGGGGGCTCCTACGAGCAGTACTTC; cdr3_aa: CASSSPGGGSYEQYF
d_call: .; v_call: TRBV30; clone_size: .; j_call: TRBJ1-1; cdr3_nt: TGTGCCTGGAGTGTACAGGGCTACGACACTGAAGCTTTCTTT; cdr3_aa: CAWSVQGYDTEAFF
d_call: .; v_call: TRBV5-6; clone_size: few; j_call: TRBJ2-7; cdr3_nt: TGTGCCAGCAGTGCCCTTAGCCCAAGGACCTACGAGCAGTACTTC; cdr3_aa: CASSALSPRTYEQYF
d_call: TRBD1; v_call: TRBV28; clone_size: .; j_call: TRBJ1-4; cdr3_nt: TGTGCCAGCAGTTCCCCAGGGGGCGTTAATGAAAAACTGTTTTTT; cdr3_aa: CASSSPGGVNEKLFF
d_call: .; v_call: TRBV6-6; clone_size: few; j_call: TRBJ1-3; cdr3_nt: TGTGCCAGCAACACGCCGGGCTCTGGAAACACCATATATTTT; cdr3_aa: CASNTPGSGNTIYF
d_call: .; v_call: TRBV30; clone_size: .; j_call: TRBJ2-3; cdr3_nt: TGTGCCTGGAGTGTCGGGAACACAGATACGCAGTATTTT; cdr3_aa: CAWSVGNTDTQYF
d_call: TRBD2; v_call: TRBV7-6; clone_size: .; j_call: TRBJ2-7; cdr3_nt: TGTGCCACCGGGACTAGAGGGTTGGAGCAGTACTTC; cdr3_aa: CATGTRGLEQYF
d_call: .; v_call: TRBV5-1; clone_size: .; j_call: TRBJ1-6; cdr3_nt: TGCGCCAGCAGCCCGGACACAGGCTCCTATAATTCACCCCTCCACTTT; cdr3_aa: CASSPDTGSYNSPLHF
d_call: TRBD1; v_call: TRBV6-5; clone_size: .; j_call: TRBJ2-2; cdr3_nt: TGTGCCAGCAGTTACTCGAGGTCAGGGGGCAGTGGGGAGCTGTTTTTT; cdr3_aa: CASSYSRSGGSGELFF
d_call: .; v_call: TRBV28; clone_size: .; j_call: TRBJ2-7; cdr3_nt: TGTGCCAGCAGCCCAAGGCGACAGGTCTCCTACGAGCAGTACTTC; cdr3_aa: CASSPRRQVSYEQYF
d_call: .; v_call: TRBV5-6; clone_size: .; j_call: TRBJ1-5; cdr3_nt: TGTGCCAGCACCGATAGGCAGGATAGCAATCAGCCCCAGCATTTT; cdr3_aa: CASTDRQDSNQPQHF
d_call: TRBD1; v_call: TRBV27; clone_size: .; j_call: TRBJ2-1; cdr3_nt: TGTGCCAGCAGTTTTGAGGGACAGGGAGACAATGAGCAGTTCTTC; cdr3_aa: CASSFEGQGDNEQFF
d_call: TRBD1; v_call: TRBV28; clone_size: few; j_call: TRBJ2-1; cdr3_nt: TGTGCCAGCAGTCCGGGACAGGGCTTGGTCAATGAGCAGTTCTTC; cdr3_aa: CASSPGQGLVNEQFF
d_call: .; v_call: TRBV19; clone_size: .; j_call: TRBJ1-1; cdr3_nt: TGTGCCAGTAAGGACAGTAAGAACACTGAAGCTTTCTTT; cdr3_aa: CASKDSKNTEAFF
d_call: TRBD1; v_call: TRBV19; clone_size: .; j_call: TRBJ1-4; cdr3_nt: TGTGCCAGTAGTAGACACAGGGGGGCGGATGAAAAACTGTTTTTT; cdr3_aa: CASSRHRGADEKLFF
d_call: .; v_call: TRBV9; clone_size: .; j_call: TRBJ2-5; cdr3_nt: TGTGCCAGCAGCTTCGGGGGAGAGACCCAGTACTTC; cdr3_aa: CASSFGGETQYF
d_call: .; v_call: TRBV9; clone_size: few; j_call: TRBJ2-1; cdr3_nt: TGTGCCAGCAGCGTAGCAAGAGCGGACCTTCCCTACAATGAGCAGTTCTTC; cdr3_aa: CASSVARADLPYNEQFF
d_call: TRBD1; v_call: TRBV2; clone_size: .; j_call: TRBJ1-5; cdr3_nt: TGTGCCATAGCACAGGGGCGGAACAATCAGCCCCAGCATTTT; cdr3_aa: CAIAQGRNNQPQHF
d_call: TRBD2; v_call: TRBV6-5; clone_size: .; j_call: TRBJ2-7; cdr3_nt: TGTGCCAGCAGCCTACTAGCGGGAGACCGCGAGCAGTACTTC; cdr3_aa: CASSLLAGDREQYF
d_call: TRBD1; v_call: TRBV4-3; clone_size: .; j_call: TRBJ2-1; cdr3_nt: TGCGCCAGCAGCCAAGTTGTCCGGACAGGGCTTTACAATGAGCAGTTCTTC; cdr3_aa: CASSQVVRTGLYNEQFF
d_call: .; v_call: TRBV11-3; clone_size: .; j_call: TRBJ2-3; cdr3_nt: TGTGCCAGCAGTCCCGGGGGAGAGCGCACAGATACGCAGTATTTT; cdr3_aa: CASSPGGERTDTQYF